These 13 T cell receptor beta chains came from one sample sequenced in a study of shared clonotypes between healthy human individuals. Using immunoSEQ multiplex PCR, the repertoire was profiled, and TCRdb retains in-frame clones only, with some absent. Among about 2.3 million clones listed, over 85% were seen once. What was sequenced was naive CD4+ T cells from PBMCs. Stated subset: CD45RA+ positively selected. The receptors shown here come from a young man in good health. Some clones in this sample may be carry-over from other donors' samples.

The chain is built from TRBV12-5 and TRBJ2-2, with D possibly TRBD2 on 6 matching bases. Germline-derived CDR1 and CDR2 are LGHNT and FRNRAP. This CDR3 comprises 15 residues. V was cut by 7 bases and J by 4 bases, with 16 bases left in between. DNA of the CDR3: TGTGCTAGTGCCGACGGGACTCTAAGCACCGGGGAGCTGTTTTTT. Amino acids: CASADGTLSTGELFF. Drawing the rest from reference TRBV12-5 and TRBJ2-2, the complete variable domain is DARVTQTPRHKVTEMGQEVTMRCQPILGHNTVFWYRQTMMQGLELLAYFRNRAPLDDSGMPKDRFSAEMPDATLATLKIQPSEPRDSAVYFCASADGTLSTGELFFGEGSRLTVL.

This chain links TRBV10-3 with TRBJ1-2; maybe TRBD1 (6 bases). The CDR3 covers 15 residues. Deletions cut 6 bases from V and 4 bases from J, with 18 bases between. Per germline, CDR1 ENHRY and CDR2 SYGVKD. The CDR3 DNA reads TGTGCCATCAGGAGCTCAGGACAGACCACCTATGGCTACACCTTC. Translation: CAIRSSGQTTYGYTF.

This chain uses TRBV5-5 with TRBJ1-1, with D uncertain. V dropped 4 bases and J dropped 1 base, with 11 bases sitting between them. The CDR3 sequence is 14 residues long. In germline, CDR1 is SGHKS, CDR2 YYEKEE (reference sequence). This CDR3 reads CASSRPTRNTEAFF. Written as DNA, the CDR3 is TGTGCCAGCAGCCGGCCGACCCGGAACACTGAAGCTTTCTTT. Looking up the rest from reference TRBV5-5 and TRBJ1-1 gives the full variable domain: DAGVTQSPTHLIKTRGQQVTLRCSPISGHKSVSWYQQVLGQGPQFIFQYYEKEERGRGNFPDRFSARQFPNYSSELNVNALLLGDSALYLCASSRPTRNTEAFFGQGTRLTVV.

The chain joins TRBV2 to TRBJ2-7; 7 bases are a match to TRBD1. CDR1 is SNHLY, CDR2 FYNNEI, per germline. This CDR3 spans 15 amino acids. V was pared by 5 bases and J by 1 base, with 8 bases of the junction left unmatched. The CDR3 sequence is CASSSPRTGSYEQYF. The CDR3 DNA is TGTGCCAGCAGTTCCCCGAGGACAGGATCCTACGAGCAGTACTTC.

The V gene is TRBV5-1, the J gene TRBJ2-7, with D unresolved. V was trimmed by 4 bases and J by 5 bases, leaving 13 bases between them. CDR1 and CDR2 (germline): SGHRS, YFSETQ. The CDR3 consists of 13 residues. The DNA of the CDR3 is TGCGCCAGCAGCAGCCTGGCAGCTGACGAGCAGTACTTC. This translates into CASSSLAADEQYF.

The chain couples TRBV4-1 to TRBJ2-7; no clear D. The germline V gene encodes CDR1 MGHRA and CDR2 YSYEKL. V was trimmed by 0 bases and J by 6 bases, leaving 9 bases between them. There are 13 residues in the CDR3. The CDR3 here is CASSQDSYSEQYF. The CDR3 nucleotides are TGCGCCAGCAGCCAAGATAGCTATAGCGAGCAGTACTTC.

The gene calls are TRBV28 and TRBJ1-1, with D possibly being TRBD1 (6 bases). CDR3 length equals 13 residues. The germline gives CDR1 MDHEN, CDR2 SYDVKM. V shed 7 bases and J shed 10 bases, with 19 bases lying between them. CDR3 amino acids: CASTYPGAGLAFF. The CDR3 DNA follows: TGTGCCAGCACCTACCCAGGGGCCGGTCTAGCTTTCTTT.

The V gene is TRBV28, the J gene TRBJ1-5; 10 nucleotides line up with TRBD1. The CDR3 contains 14 residues. V lost 6 bases to trimming and J lost 6 bases; unmatched junction nucleotides: 5. Germline loops: CDR1 MDHEN, CDR2 SYDVKM. CDR3 nucleotides: TGTGCCAGCAGAGGGACAGGGGACTTTCAGCCCCAGCATTTT. It is translated as CASRGTGDFQPQHF. Looking up the rest from reference TRBV28 and TRBJ1-5 gives the full variable domain: DVKVTQSSRYLVKRTGEKVFLECVQDMDHENMFWYRQDPGLGLRLIYFSYDVKMKEKGDIPEGYSVSREKKERFSLILESASTNQTSMYLCASRGTGDFQPQHFGDGTRLSIL.

A word on this clone: This same CDR3 is encoded by further DNA sequences in the sample. J is TRBJ1-5 and V is TRBV5-1; TRBD1 aligns across 10 bases. V was pared by 4 bases and J by 5 bases, with 3 bases of the junction left unmatched. CDR1 SGHRS and CDR2 YFSETQ come from the germline V gene. CDR3 length: 14 residues. The DNA of the CDR3 is TGCGCCAGCAGCCCCGGGACAGGGGATCAGCCCCAGCATTTT. Protein: CASSPGTGDQPQHF.

Only one count was recorded for this clone. The rearrangement joins TRBV19 to TRBJ1-2, with TRBD1 identical over 9 bases. The ends lost 7 bases at V and 8 bases at J; junction bases unmatched: 11. Germline V gene sequence: CDR1 LNHDA, CDR2 SQIVND (reference sequence). The CDR3 contains 14 residues. The CDR3 region has the DNA TGTGCCAGTACCGGACAGGGGCAAGTATGGGGCTACACCTTC. Amino acid sequence: CASTGQGQVWGYTF.

The chain links TRBV6-6 to TRBJ1-1, with D unresolved. Between the trimmed V and J ends, which lost 6 bases and 13 bases, there was a span of 21 bases. This CDR3 contains 13 residues. Germline V gene sequence: CDR1 MNHNY, CDR2 SVGAGI (reference sequence). Written as DNA, the CDR3 is TGTGCCAGCAGCCCAAGCCCCGTGAGGTTTTTTTTCTTT. Its translation is CASSPSPVRFFFF.

The chain joins TRBV12-5 to TRBJ1-2; D gene unclear. The CDR3 covers 13 residues. Trimming removed 1 base at V and 7 bases at J, with 10 bases between. CDR1 LGHNT and CDR2 FRNRAP come from the germline V gene. CDR3: CASGLDLVGGYTF. CDR3 nucleotides: TGTGCTAGTGGTTTGGACCTGGTTGGTGGCTACACCTTC.

The genes are TRBV28 and TRBJ1-2, with a weak D call TRBD1 (5 bases). V gave up 6 bases and J gave up 2 bases, with 13 bases separating them. The V gene's germline CDR1 is MDHEN and CDR2 SYDVKM. The CDR3 runs 14 residues. The CDR3: CASSTPDRNYGYTF. The CDR3 nucleotides are TGTGCCAGCAGCACCCCCGACAGAAACTATGGCTACACCTTC.